One sample yielded the 14 T cell receptor beta chains listed below, sequenced in a study of early T cells in non-severe SARS-CoV-2 infection. TCRdb processed the 5' RACE reads anew with MiXCR; each CDR3 protein has one entry. The table includes around 99,000 distinct CDR3 sequences, around 10% detected once. Input material: whole blood. The receptors derive from an adult who was a healthcare worker with PCR-confirmed SARS-CoV-2 infection or an uninfected control (not recorded which).

The V call is TRBV27, the J call TRBJ2-1, with 13 bases that match TRBD2. The CDR3 covers 18 residues. V was pared by 8 bases and J by 0 bases, with 10 bases of the junction left unmatched. CDR1 is MNHEY and CDR2 is SMNVEV in the germline V gene (reference sequence). The CDR3 loop is CASGGLAGSRSSYNEQFF. The CDR3 coding sequence is TGTGCCAGCGGGGGACTAGCGGGATCTCGCAGCTCCTACAATGAGCAGTTCTTC.

This clonotype was observed a handful of times. CDR3 in DNA: TGCGCCAGCAGCTTGGACGGGGGCGCGGTCAAAAACATTCAGTACTTC. Translated: CASSLDGGAVKNIQYF. The rearrangement uses TRBV5-1 and TRBJ2-4; D is perhaps TRBD1 or TRBD2 (6 bases each). The CDR3 is made up of 16 amino acids. Trimming took 0 bases from V and 3 from J, leaving 13 bases between them. CDR1 is SGHRS and CDR2 is YFSETQ in the germline V gene.

This clonotype was found a few times. The V gene is TRBV10-3, the J gene TRBJ2-4; 8 bases fit TRBD1. V lost 6 bases to trimming and J lost 4 bases; unmatched junction nucleotides: 5. Germline V lookup: CDR1 ENHRY, CDR2 SYGVKD. The CDR3 spans 14 residues. In DNA, the CDR3 is TGTGCCATCAGCGACAGGGGTTTAAAAAACATTCAGTACTTC. Protein product: CAISDRGLKNIQYF.

The chain links TRBV14 to TRBJ2-3; possible D gene TRBD1, 5 bases. In germline, CDR1 is SGHDN, CDR2 FVKESK. The CDR3 totals 18 residues. V shed 1 base and J shed 6 bases, with 23 bases lying between them. The CDR3 spells CASSQVLAGHHLLDTQYF. In DNA, the CDR3 is TGTGCCAGCAGCCAAGTTTTAGCCGGACATCATCTTTTGGATACGCAGTATTTT.

V usage is TRBV7-2 and J usage is TRBJ1-5; 10 bases align to TRBD1. The CDR3 covers 15 residues. Germline trimming cut 5 bases from V and 4 bases from J; bases unmatched to any gene: 5. Germline-derived CDR1 and CDR2 are SGHTA and FQGNSA. Here the CDR3 reads CASSLDRGQNQPQHF. CDR3 DNA sequence: TGTGCCAGCAGCCTCGACAGGGGGCAGAATCAGCCCCAGCATTTT. Complete variable domain (other parts from reference TRBV7-2 and TRBJ1-5): GAGVSQSPSNKVTEKGKDVELRCDPISGHTALYWYRQSLGQGLEFLIYFQGNSAPDKSGLPSDRFSAERTGGSVSTLTIQRTQQEDSAVYLCASSLDRGQNQPQHFGDGTRLSIL.

The chain is built from TRBV29-1 and TRBJ2-3; D gene uncertain. This CDR3 comprises 11 residues. V was cut by 3 bases and J by 3 bases, with 4 bases left in between. Germline CDR1 and CDR2: SQVTM and ANQGSEA. CDR3 nucleotide sequence: TGCAGCGTTGATCGGACAGATACGCAGTATTTT. Its translation is CSVDRTDTQYF.

This chain links TRBV4-1 with TRBJ2-7, with a possible D match to TRBD2 (5 bases). V was clipped by 0 bases and J by 3 bases, with 15 bases between them. The CDR3 runs to 16 residues. The germline V gene encodes CDR1 MGHRA and CDR2 YSYEKL. CDR3 sequence (DNA): TGCGCCAGCAGCCAAGATGGATGGGGTCGGGGCTACGAGCAGTACTTC. Its protein product is CASSQDGWGRGYEQYF.

The sample holds many counts of this clonotype. The chain couples TRBV5-6 to TRBJ2-3; D is unclear. Germline CDR1 is SGHDT and CDR2 is YYEEEE. CDR3 length: 13 residues. V dropped 0 bases and J dropped 4 bases, with 6 bases sitting between them. The CDR3: CASSLGLPDTQYF. The CDR3 DNA is TGTGCCAGCAGCTTGGGACTCCCAGATACGCAGTATTTT.

This clonotype has just a few counts. The chain employs TRBV7-2 and TRBJ2-2; 8 bases are a match to TRBD2. J was trimmed by 3 bases and V by 5 bases; bases with no gene match: 5. This CDR3 comprises 15 residues. From germline, CDR1 is SGHTA and CDR2 FQGNSA. Here the CDR3 DNA reads TGTGCCAGCAGCGGTAGCGGGACTTACACCGGGGAGCTGTTTTTT. Amino acids: CASSGSGTYTGELFF.

Many counts were recorded for this clonotype. The chain joins TRBV20-1 to TRBJ1-1; no firm D call. Germline CDR1 is DFQATT and CDR2 is SNEGSKA (reference sequence). Trimming cost V 1 base and J 6 bases, with 9 bases left between them. The CDR3 is 12 residues long. The CDR3 coding sequence is TGCAGTGCTAGAGGGCAGACCTCTGAAGCTTTCTTT. Protein product: CSARGQTSEAFF.

In its sample, this clonotype was seen many times. The chain employs TRBV19 and TRBJ1-5, with unresolved D. Trimming took 8 bases from V and 0 from J, leaving 8 bases between them. The germline V gene encodes CDR1 LNHDA and CDR2 SQIVND (reference sequence). The CDR3 length is 13 residues. This chain's CDR3 is CASVASSNQPQHF. The CDR3 coding sequence is TGTGCCAGTGTCGCTTCTAGCAATCAGCCCCAGCATTTT. Full variable domain (missing parts from reference TRBV19 and TRBJ1-5): DGGITQSPKYLFRKEGQNVTLSCEQNLNHDAMYWYRQDPGQGLRLIYYSQIVNDFQKGDIAEGYSVSREKKESFPLTVTSAQKNPTAFYLCASVASSNQPQHFGDGTRLSIL.

This clonotype was observed a few times. The chain couples TRBV28 to TRBJ1-5; D gene uncertain. This CDR3 spans 11 amino acids. Trimming pared 5 bases from V and 9 bases from J, leaving 8 bases between. Germline loops: CDR1 MDHEN, CDR2 SYDVKM. This CDR3 reads CASSQTAPQHF. The DNA of the CDR3 is TGTGCCAGCAGTCAAACGGCGCCCCAGCATTTT.

The J gene is TRBJ1-5, the V gene TRBV3-1; D unresolved. Germline V CDR1 and CDR2: LGHDT, YNNKEL (reference sequence). Trimming removed 0 bases at V and 10 bases at J, with 10 bases between. The CDR3 is made up of 13 amino acids. The CDR3 protein is CASSQEGTLPQHF. CDR3 coding DNA: TGTGCCAGCAGCCAAGAGGGCACTCTTCCCCAGCATTTT.

The table lists this clonotype with many counts. This sequence joins TRBV20-1 and TRBJ1-4; 8 bases line up with TRBD1. Germline lookup yields CDR1 DFQATT and CDR2 SNEGSKA (reference sequence). V gave up 1 base and J gave up 0 bases; unmatched junction bases: 4. This CDR3 contains 16 residues. CDR3 in amino acids: CSARAMTGATNEKLFF. The CDR3 DNA sequence: TGCAGTGCTAGAGCGATGACAGGGGCAACTAATGAAAAACTGTTTTTT.